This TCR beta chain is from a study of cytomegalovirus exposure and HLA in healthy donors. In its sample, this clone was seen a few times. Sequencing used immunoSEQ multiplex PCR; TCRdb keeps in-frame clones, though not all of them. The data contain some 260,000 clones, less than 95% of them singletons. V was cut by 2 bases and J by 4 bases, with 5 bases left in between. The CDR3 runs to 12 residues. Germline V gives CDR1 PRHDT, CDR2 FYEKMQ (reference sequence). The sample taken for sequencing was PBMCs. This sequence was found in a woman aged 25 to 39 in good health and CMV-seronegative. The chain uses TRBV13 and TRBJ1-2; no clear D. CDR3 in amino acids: CASSLRSYGYTF. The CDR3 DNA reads TGTGCCAGCAGCTTACGCAGCTATGGCTACACCTTC.